This T cell receptor beta chain was captured by sequencing in a study of blood T cell repertoires in COVID-19. In the study overall: PBMCs, B-cell-depleted T cells, or T cells were the source of the cDNA or gDNA that made up the material.

TCRdb keeps only in-frame clones here, not all; method: immunoSEQ multiplex PCR. The repertoire consists of 250,000 to 300,000 clones, with over 70% occurring once and the leading ten covering roughly 5.8%. Germline CDR1 is MDHEN and CDR2 is SYDVKM. This CDR3 region has 15 residues. With 2 bases clipped from V and 5 bases from J, the junction kept 4 bases outside the gene matches. J is TRBJ1-2 and V is TRBV28; 11 nucleotides line up with TRBD1. This receptor was identified in a man older than 75 with acute or convalescent COVID-19. The sequencing sample was made of peripheral blood. The CDR3, as DNA: TGTGCCAGCAGTTTAGGGGACAGGGGGGTTTATGGCTACACCTTC. This translates into CASSLGDRGVYGYTF.